The TCR beta chain under discussion was sequenced for a study of sequential checkpoint blockade in melanoma. Study at large: Patients were randomized 1:1 to nivolumab-then-ipilimumab or ipilimumab-then-nivolumab first-line.

Treatment in this sample: randomized to nivolumab then ipilimumab (arm A) or the reverse (arm B). DNA-damaging chemotherapy had not been given to any patient beforehand. From thawed PBMCs, live CD3+CD8+ cells negative for CD19 and CD56 were sorted. Profiling relied on immunoSEQ multiplex PCR, and the TCRdb table lists in-frame clones only, not all of them. This sample has 20,000 to 25,000 clones, with roughly four fifths found just once. Germline V gene sequence: CDR1 SGHVS, CDR2 FQNEAQ. Trimming stripped 2 bases from V and 3 bases from J, with 11 bases between. CDR3 length: 15 amino acids. This clone was counted between two and nine times.

The chain recombines TRBV7-8 with TRBJ2-1; D unclear. Sequenced here: CD8+ T cells sorted from blood (inferred from file names), sampled from a patient given nivolumab and ipilimumab in sequence. The TCR sequence derives from a human donor with melanoma. CDR3 in amino acids: CASSLRSPGYNEQFF. CDR3 DNA: TGTGCCAGCAGCTTACGATCCCCGGGCTACAATGAGCAGTTCTTC.